This T cell receptor (beta chain) emerged from a study of graft-versus-host responses after intestinal transplantation (dated by TCRdb to about 2021). Notes on the research overall: Multivisceral, liver-intestinal, or isolated intestinal transplants were received by the recipients. Every recipient was given anti-thymocyte globulin induction, then maintenance tacrolimus and steroids for around three years. Bulk TCR-beta CDR3 sequencing was used to track graft-versus-host and host-versus-graft alloreactive T cell clones in the graft, circulation and bone marrow after intestinal transplantation. To identify alloreactive clones, pre-transplant mixed lymphocyte reaction products were sequenced and compared with unstimulated pre-transplant donor and recipient T cells. Of the approximately 24 intestinal transplant recipients enrolled in the cohort, one of whom was a retransplant, a few patients without pretransplant specimens were excluded. Donor T cell macrochimerism was defined as a peak of at least 4% donor T cells among recipient peripheral blood mononuclear cells. Rather than going through the commercial service, samples from three later patients were sequenced in-house on an Illumina MiSeq and processed with MiXCR.

General findings and caveats noted by the study authors: Early after transplant, peak levels of circulating GvH clones were associated with declines in HvG clones. The relatively low number and heterogeneity of intestinal transplant patients limited the conclusions. Patients with donor T cell macrochimerism had high GvH to HvG T cell clonal ratios in their allografts. GvH clones were found in recipient bone marrow, and some of the GvH clones appeared earlier in ileal mucosa or blood, which is consistent with an intestinal mucosal origin.

Details on this clone: Its antigen is not yet known. Base qualities are not at hand, and no much larger clone is one base apart.

CDR1 SGHTA and CDR2 FQGTGA are derived from the germline V gene. Including cysteine and phenylalanine, the CDR3 has 17 amino acids. The CDR3 DNA has 51 bases and is translated from base 1. Here V drops 1 base and J drops 0 bases, and the junction holds 7 bases not matched to any gene. Explained via the paper, the time point label denotes: cells obtained before transplantation from donor or recipient. CD3+CD4+ and CD3+CD8+ populations were FACS-sorted from unstimulated pre-transplant donor and recipient cells taken from spleen or lymph nodes. Library prep was done by the immunoSEQ multiplex PCR assay. For most patients, genomic DNA was isolated with the Qiagen DNeasy Blood and Tissue Kit and sent frozen to Adaptive Biotechnologies for TCR sequencing. For most patients, high-throughput TCR-beta CDR3 sequencing of genomic DNA was performed by Adaptive Biotechnologies. As for how the authors treated the data: TCR sequencing data were retrieved from Adaptive's ImmunoSEQ software for more than 15 patients, whereas three other patients were processed with MiXCR and VDJtools. To correct CD4 versus CD8 sorting errors, any sequence found in both subsets at a frequency ratio below 5:1 was removed. CDR3 nucleotide sequences shared by donor and recipient were removed because the origin of these sequences could not be assigned. At least 2-fold expansion over unstimulated cells and a minimum CFSE-low frequency of 0.002% (template counts) or 0.001% (read counts) were required for clones to be classified as alloreactive. Clones detected in sequenced pre-transplant spleen, lymph node, or MLR CFSE-low populations of the donor or recipient were defined as mappable. Cumulative frequency of alloreactive clones was calculated as a percentage of all sequences weighted by copy number. TCRdb carries this immuneACCESS record with in-frame sequences only. Its versions omit some clonotypes, under half of them owing to an unresolved V gene in the studies checked, with the rest unexplained. V, J and clone size are those of that table, while D and trimming were read from the DNA. The sample table records about 97,000 clones; under 95% of these occur just once. Of the sample, approximately 0.07% is held by the ten largest clones.

Specimen: unstimulated CD8+ T cells sorted from spleen or lymph node cells, collected before transplant. The V and J segments used are TRBV7-3 and TRBJ2-3, with 7 middle bases fitting TRBD2. The sequence derives from a human donor who was the organ donor for an intestinal transplant. The CDR3 reads as follows: CASSLIGDYQSTDTQYF. The nucleotide sequence is TGTGCCAGCAGCTTAATAGGGGACTACCAGAGCACAGATACGCAGTATTTT. The full variable domain, completed from the reference TRBV7-3 and TRBJ2-3 proteins outside the CDR3, reads GAGVSQTPSNKVTEKGKYVELRCDPISGHTALYWYRQSLGQGPEFLIYFQGTGAADDSGLPNDRFFAVRPEGSVSTLKIQRTERGDSAVYLCASSLIGDYQSTDTQYFGPGTRLTVL.